This is a list of T cell receptor beta chains from one sample in a study of STAT5B mutations in CD4+ large granular lymphocyte leukemia. Clones were sequenced by immunoSEQ multiplex PCR, and TCRdb holds only the in-frame ones, with some missing. The sample includes about 45,000 clones, about 86% seen only once; the top ten take around 2.6%. The sequencing input was CD4+ T cells from blood buffy coats. The origin of the receptors is a human donor in good health. Both conserved end residues are trimmed from each CDR3. Fields, in order: V gene, CDR3 protein.

V: TRBV2
CDR3: ASSENGDYGYT

V: TRBV21-1
CDR3: ASSNPGTGRVDEQF

V: TRBV29-1
CDR3: SVEEARVPYGYT

V: TRBV7-2
CDR3: ASSWGQADTQY

V: TRBV18
CDR3: ASSPGTGREQY

V: TRBV11-2
CDR3: ASSSTSGQRYEQF

V: TRBV27
CDR3: ASSLSWGSYGYT

V: TRBV6-1
CDR3: ASSRTGWNTEAF

V: TRBV5-4
CDR3: ASSPGGDRVEYGYT

V: TRBV28
CDR3: ASSPDRGNGNQPQH

V: TRBV16
CDR3: ASKKTGSSYEQY

V: TRBV15
CDR3: ATSRDNQPQH

V: TRBV27
CDR3: ASSFGGPWTEAF

V: TRBV30
CDR3: AWSVRGEKLF

V: TRBV4-2
CDR3: ASSRQLQELANYGYT

V: TRBV4-1
CDR3: ASSQEGTSYNEQF

V: TRBV28
CDR3: ASSLLTGDNEQF

V: TRBV30
CDR3: AWSGLARTDTQY

V: TRBV28
CDR3: ASSTPGTGQEKLF

V: TRBV30
CDR3: AWSVSITKNIQY

V: TRBV27
CDR3: ASSLRTGTGRYGYT

V: TRBV10-3
CDR3: AISERADEQY

V: TRBV27
CDR3: ASSPTSGGSYEQY

V: TRBV4-1
CDR3: ASSQDSGQTYQPQH

V: TRBV11-3
CDR3: ASSLGAKQGSEQY

V: TRBV5-6
CDR3: ASSWGRPGQRYLNTEAF

V: TRBV4-1
CDR3: ASSQPSGRSYEQY

V: TRBV2
CDR3: ASSPTDLSEAF

V: TRBV19
CDR3: ASSIVGGTGELF

V: TRBV2
CDR3: ASSRDREGETQY

V: TRBV19
CDR3: ASSIGGAGETQY

V: TRBV28
CDR3: ASRLGLAGELF

V: TRBV5-1
CDR3: ASSLAGTLNYEQY

V: TRBV2
CDR3: ASRRQGGATEAF

V: TRBV30
CDR3: AWSVKGQGLAGVEQY

V: TRBV5-4
CDR3: ASSLDAQNIQY

V: TRBV6-5
CDR3: ASSYTDLGGYT

V: TRBV19
CDR3: ASSIAHRGVSQPQH

V: TRBV7-2
CDR3: ASSIWTDSTDTQY

V: TRBV7-9
CDR3: ASSLEGTSTDTQY

V: TRBV11-2
CDR3: ASSPNRDEQY

V: TRBV29-1
CDR3: SVGRGRNEQY

V: TRBV7-9
CDR3: ASSQTGYYGYT

V: TRBV28
CDR3: ASSRSGRPPYEQY

V: TRBV27
CDR3: ASSSRLAGATDTQY